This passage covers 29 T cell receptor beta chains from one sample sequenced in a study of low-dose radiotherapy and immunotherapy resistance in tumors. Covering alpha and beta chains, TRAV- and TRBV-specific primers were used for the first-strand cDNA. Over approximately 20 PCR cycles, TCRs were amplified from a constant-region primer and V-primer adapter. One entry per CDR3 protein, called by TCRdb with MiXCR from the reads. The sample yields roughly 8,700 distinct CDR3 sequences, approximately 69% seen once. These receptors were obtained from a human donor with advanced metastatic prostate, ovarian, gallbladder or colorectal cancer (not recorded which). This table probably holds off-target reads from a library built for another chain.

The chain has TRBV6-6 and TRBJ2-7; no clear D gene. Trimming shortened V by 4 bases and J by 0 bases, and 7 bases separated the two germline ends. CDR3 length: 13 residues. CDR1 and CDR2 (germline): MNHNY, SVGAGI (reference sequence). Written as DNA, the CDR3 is TGTGCCAGCAGTTTCGTCAGCTCCTACGAGCAGTACTTC. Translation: CASSFVSSYEQYF.

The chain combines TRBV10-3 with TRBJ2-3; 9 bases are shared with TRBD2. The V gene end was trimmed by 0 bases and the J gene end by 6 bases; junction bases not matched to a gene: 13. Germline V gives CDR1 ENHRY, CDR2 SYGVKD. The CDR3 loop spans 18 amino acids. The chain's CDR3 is CAISESLMAGGPVDTQYF. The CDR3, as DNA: TGTGCCATCAGTGAGTCTCTGATGGCGGGAGGGCCTGTGGATACGCAGTATTTT.

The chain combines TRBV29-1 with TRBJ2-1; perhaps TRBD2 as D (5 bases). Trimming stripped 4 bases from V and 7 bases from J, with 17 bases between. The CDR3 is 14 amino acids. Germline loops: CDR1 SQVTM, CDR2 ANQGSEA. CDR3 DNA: TGCAGCGTTGTTCGTCAGGAGGCGAGGAATGAGCAGTTCTTC. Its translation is CSVVRQEARNEQFF.

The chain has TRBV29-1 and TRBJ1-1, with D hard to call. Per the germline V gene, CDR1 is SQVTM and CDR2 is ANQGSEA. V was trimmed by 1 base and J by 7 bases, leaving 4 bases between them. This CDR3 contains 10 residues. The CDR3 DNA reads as TGCAGCGTTGAAGTCCTTGAAGCTTTCTTT. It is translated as CSVEVLEAFF. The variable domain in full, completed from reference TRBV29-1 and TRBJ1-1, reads SAVISQKPSRDICQRGTSLTIQCQVDSQVTMMFWYRQQPGQSLTLIATANQGSEATYESGFVIDKFPISRPNLTFSTLTVSNMSPEDSSIYLCSVEVLEAFFGQGTRLTVV.

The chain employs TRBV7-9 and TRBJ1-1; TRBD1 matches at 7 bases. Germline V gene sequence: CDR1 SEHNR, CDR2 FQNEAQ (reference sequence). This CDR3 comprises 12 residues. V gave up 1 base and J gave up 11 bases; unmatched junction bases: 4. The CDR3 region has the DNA TGTGCCAGCAGCTTAGAGGGGGCGTCTGCTTTCTTT. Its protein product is CASSLEGASAFF.

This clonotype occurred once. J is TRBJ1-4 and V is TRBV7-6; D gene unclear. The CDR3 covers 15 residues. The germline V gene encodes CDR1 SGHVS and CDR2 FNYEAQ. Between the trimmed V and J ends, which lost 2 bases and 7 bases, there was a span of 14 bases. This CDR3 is CASSLRGGSGEKLFF. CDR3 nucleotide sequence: TGTGCCAGCAGCTTACGCGGTGGAAGCGGTGAAAAACTGTTTTTT.

The CDR3 DNA follows: TGTGCCTGGAGGCAGGGGGTACGTCCGACCGGGGAGCTGTTTTTT. This translates into CAWRQGVRPTGELFF. The V call is TRBV30, the J call TRBJ2-2; 7 bases align to TRBD1. Germline CDR1 and CDR2: GTSNPN and SVGIG (reference sequence). The length of the CDR3 is 15 residues. V gave up 3 bases and J gave up 5 bases; unmatched junction bases: 9.

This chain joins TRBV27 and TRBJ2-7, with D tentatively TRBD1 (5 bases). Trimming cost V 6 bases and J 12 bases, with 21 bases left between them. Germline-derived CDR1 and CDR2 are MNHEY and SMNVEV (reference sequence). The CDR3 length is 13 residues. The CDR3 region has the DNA TGTGCCAGCAGCCCGCCATCCCAGGGTATTCCGTACTTC. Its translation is CASSPPSQGIPYF.

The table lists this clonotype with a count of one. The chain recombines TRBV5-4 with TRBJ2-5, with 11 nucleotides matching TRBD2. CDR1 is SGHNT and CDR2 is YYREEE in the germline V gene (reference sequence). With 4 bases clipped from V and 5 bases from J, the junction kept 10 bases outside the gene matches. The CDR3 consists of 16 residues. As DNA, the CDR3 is TGTGCCAGCAGCCCACCTGGGGCTAGCGGGAGGGAGACCCAGTACTTC. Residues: CASSPPGASGRETQYF.

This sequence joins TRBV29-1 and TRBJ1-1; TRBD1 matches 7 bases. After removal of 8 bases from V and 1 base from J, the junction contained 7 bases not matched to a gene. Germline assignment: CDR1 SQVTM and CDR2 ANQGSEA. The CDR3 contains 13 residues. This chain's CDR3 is CSSRQGGNTEAFF. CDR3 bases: TGCAGCTCTAGACAGGGAGGGAACACTGAAGCTTTCTTT.

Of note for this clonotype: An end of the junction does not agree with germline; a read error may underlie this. The CDR3 reads CASSLQVKGKGTEAFF. CDR3 DNA sequence: TGTGCCAGCAGCTTACAAGTGAAAGGGAAAGGCACTGAAGCTTTCTTT. The V and J genes are TRBV5-3 and TRBJ1-1; D is ambiguous. TRBV5-3 has ORF status, its function being uncertain. There are 16 residues in the CDR3.

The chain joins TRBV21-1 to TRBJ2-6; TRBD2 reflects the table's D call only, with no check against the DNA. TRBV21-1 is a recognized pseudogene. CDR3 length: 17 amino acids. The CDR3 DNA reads TGTGCCAGCAGCACTGGGAGCCAAAGCTCTGGGGCCAACGTCCTGACTTTC. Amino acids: CASSTGSQSSGANVLTF.

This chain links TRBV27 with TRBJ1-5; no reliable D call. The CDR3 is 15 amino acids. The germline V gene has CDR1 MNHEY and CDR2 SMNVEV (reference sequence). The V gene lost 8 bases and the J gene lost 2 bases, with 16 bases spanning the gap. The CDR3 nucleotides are TGTGCCAGCCGCCCCAGGCAGGAGGGCAATCAGCCCCAGCATTTT. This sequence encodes CASRPRQEGNQPQHF.

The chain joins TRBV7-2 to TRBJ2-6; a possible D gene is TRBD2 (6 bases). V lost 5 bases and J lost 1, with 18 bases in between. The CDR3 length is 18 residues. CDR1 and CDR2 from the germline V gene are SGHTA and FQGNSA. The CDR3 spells CASSPTGRGGSGANVLTF. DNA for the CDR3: TGTGCCAGCAGCCCCACCGGCCGGGGAGGATCTGGGGCCAACGTCCTGACTTTC. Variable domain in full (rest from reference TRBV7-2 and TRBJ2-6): GAGVSQSPSNKVTEKGKDVELRCDPISGHTALYWYRQSLGQGLEFLIYFQGNSAPDKSGLPSDRFSAERTGGSVSTLTIQRTQQEDSAVYLCASSPTGRGGSGANVLTFGAGSRLTVL.

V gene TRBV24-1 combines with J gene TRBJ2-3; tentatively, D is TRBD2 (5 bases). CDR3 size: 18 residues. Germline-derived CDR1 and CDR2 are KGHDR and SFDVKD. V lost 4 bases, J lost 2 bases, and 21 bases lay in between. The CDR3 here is CATSEGLGVISSTDTQYF. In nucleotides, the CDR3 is TGTGCCACCAGTGAGGGCCTGGGAGTGATCTCTTCCACAGATACGCAGTATTTT.

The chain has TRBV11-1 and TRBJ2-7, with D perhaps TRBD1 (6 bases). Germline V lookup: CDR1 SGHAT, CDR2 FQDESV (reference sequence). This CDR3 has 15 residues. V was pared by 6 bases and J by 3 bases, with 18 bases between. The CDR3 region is CASRQAGALIYEQYF. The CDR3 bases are TGTGCCAGCAGACAAGCAGGGGCCCTAATCTACGAGCAGTACTTC.

The CDR3 coding sequence is TGTGCCAGCAGCCGTCAACCTTCAAATGAGCAGTTCTTC. Protein: CASSRQPSNEQFF. The V and J genes are TRBV28 and TRBJ2-1; D call uncertain. From germline, CDR1 is MDHEN and CDR2 SYDVKM. This CDR3 has 13 residues. Trimming left V 6 bases short and J 7 bases short, with 13 bases between.

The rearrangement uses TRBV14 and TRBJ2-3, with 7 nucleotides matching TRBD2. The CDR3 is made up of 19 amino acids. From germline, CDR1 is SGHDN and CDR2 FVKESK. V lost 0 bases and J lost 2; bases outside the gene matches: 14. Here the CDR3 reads CASSQDNPRAGAVTDTQYF. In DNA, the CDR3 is TGTGCCAGCAGCCAAGATAATCCGCGGGCGGGAGCCGTCACAGATACGCAGTATTTT.

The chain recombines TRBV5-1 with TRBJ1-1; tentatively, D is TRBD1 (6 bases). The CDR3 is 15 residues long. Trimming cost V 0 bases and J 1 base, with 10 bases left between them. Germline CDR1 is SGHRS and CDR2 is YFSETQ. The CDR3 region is CASSLAGTPNTEAFF. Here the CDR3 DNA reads TGCGCCAGCAGCTTGGCCGGGACACCGAACACTGAAGCTTTCTTT.

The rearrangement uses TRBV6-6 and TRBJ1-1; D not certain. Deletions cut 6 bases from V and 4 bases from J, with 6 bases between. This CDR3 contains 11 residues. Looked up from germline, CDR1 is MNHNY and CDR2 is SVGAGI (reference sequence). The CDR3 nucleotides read TGTGCCAGCAGCCCCGCCACTGAAGCTTTCTTT. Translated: CASSPATEAFF.

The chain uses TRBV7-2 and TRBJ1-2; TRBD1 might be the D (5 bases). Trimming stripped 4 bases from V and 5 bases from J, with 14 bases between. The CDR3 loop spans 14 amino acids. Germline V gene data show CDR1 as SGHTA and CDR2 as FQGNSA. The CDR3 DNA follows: TGTGCCAGCAGCTGGGGCCTCTTACTATATGGCTACACCTTC. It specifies CASSWGLLLYGYTF. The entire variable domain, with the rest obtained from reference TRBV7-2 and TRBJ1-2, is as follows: GAGVSQSPSNKVTEKGKDVELRCDPISGHTALYWYRQSLGQGLEFLIYFQGNSAPDKSGLPSDRFSAERTGGSVSTLTIQRTQQEDSAVYLCASSWGLLLYGYTFGSGTRLTVV.

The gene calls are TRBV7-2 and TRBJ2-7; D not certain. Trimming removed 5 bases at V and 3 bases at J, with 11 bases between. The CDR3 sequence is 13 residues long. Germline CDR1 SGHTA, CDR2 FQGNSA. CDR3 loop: CASSRDELYEQYF. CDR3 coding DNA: TGTGCCAGCAGCCGTGATGAGCTCTACGAGCAGTACTTC. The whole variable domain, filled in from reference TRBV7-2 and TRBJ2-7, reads GAGVSQSPSNKVTEKGKDVELRCDPISGHTALYWYRQSLGQGLEFLIYFQGNSAPDKSGLPSDRFSAERTGGSVSTLTIQRTQQEDSAVYLCASSRDELYEQYFGPGTRLTVT.

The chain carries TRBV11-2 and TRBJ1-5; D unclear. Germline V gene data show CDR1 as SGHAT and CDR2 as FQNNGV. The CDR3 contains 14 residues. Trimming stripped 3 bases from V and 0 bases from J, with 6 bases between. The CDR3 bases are TGTGCCAGCAGCTTCGGGAATAGCAATCAGCCCCAGCATTTT. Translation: CASSFGNSNQPQHF.

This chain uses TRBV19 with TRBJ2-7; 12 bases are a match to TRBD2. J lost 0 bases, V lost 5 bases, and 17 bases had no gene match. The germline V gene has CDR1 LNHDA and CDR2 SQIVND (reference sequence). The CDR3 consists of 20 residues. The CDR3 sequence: CASSPWQKSGTSGFSYEQYF. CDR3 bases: TGTGCCAGTAGTCCCTGGCAAAAATCCGGGACTAGCGGGTTCTCCTACGAGCAGTACTTC.

The CDR3 DNA sequence: TGTGCCAGCAGCTTGGAGGCCAGTAACTATGGCTACACCTTC. Translation: CASSLEASNYGYTF. The chain is built from TRBV5-6 and TRBJ1-2; D gene ambiguous. With 0 bases removed from V and 1 base from J, the gap between germline ends came to 7 bases. The germline gives CDR1 SGHDT, CDR2 YYEEEE. This CDR3 contains 14 residues.

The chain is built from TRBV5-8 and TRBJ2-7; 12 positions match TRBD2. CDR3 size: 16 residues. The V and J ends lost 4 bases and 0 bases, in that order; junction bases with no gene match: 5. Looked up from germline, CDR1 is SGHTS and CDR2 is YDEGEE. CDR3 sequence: CASSPRTSGASYEQYF. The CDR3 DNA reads TGTGCCAGCAGCCCTCGGACTAGCGGGGCCTCCTACGAGCAGTACTTC.

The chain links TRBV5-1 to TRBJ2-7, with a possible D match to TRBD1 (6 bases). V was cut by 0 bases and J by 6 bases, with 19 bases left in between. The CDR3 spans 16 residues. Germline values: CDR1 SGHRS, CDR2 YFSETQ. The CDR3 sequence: CASSLGRTATSGEQYF. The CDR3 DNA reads TGCGCCAGCAGCTTGGGGAGGACAGCTACCTCAGGCGAGCAGTACTTC.

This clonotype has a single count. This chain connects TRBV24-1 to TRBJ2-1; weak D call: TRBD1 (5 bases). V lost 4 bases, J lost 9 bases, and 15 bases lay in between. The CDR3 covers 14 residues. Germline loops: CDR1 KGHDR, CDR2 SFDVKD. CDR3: CATSDPARVGEQFF. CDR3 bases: TGTGCCACCAGTGACCCAGCCAGGGTCGGTGAGCAGTTCTTC.

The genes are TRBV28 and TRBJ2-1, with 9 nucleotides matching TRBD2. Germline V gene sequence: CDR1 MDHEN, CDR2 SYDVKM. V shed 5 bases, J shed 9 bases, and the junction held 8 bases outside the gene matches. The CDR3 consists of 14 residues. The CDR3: CASSIAGERGEQFF. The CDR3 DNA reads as TGTGCCAGCAGTATAGCGGGAGAACGCGGTGAGCAGTTCTTC.